This T cell receptor (beta chain) was retrieved from a study of cytomegalovirus exposure and HLA in healthy donors. Study summary: Of the donors genotyped, 398 in all, about 76% fell in the Caucasian-associated ancestry cluster. Study-level findings and limits: Later analysis associated a missense DCLRE1C variant with TCR beta V- and J-gene trimming. It was taken for granted in presence/absence analyses that sequencing depth across donors was roughly uniform. Cytomegalovirus-associated TCR beta chains were listed, numbering more than 150.

With 60 Vbeta and 13 Jbeta primers, the PCR was carried out. This table comes from immunoSEQ multiplex PCR, and its TCRdb copy is limited to in-frame clones, with some not included. The sample includes under 75,000 clones, 70% to 85% of them seen just once. This CDR3 spans 13 amino acids. Germline values: CDR1 GTSNPN, CDR2 SVGIG (reference sequence). A note on this clone: Its antigen is not known.

The V and J genes are TRBV30 and TRBJ1-4; no firm D call. The clonotype originates from a human donor in good health. Specimen: PBMCs. The CDR3 loop reads CAAKQSANEKLFF. The CDR3 coding sequence is TGTGCTGCAAAACAGTCCGCTAATGAAAAACTGTTTTTT.